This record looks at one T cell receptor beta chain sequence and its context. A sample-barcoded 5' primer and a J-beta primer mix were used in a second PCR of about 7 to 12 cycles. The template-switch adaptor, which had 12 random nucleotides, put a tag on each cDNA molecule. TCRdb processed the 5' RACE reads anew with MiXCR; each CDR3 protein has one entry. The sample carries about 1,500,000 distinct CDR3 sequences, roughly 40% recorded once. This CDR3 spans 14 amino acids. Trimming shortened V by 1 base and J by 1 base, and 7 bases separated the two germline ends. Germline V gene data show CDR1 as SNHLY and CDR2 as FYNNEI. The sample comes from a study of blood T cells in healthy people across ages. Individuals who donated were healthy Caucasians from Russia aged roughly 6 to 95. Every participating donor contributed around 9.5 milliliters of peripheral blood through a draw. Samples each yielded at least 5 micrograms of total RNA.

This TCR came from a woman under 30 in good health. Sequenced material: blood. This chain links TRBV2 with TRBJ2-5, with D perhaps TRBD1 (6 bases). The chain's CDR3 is CASSEGQVQETQYF. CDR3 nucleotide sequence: TGTGCCAGCAGTGAAGGACAGGTCCAAGAGACCCAGTACTTC.